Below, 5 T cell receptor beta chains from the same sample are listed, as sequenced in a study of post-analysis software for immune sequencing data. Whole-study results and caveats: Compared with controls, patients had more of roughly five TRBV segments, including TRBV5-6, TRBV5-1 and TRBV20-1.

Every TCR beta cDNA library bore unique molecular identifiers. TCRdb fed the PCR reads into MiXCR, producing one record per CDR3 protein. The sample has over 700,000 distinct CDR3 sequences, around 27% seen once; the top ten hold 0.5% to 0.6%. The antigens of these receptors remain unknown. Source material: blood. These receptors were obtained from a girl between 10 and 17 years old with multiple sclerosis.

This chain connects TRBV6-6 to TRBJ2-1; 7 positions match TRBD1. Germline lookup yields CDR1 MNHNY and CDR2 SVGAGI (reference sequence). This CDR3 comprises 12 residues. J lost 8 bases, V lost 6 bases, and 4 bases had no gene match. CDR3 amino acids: CASRETGDEQFF. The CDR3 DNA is TGTGCCAGCAGGGAAACAGGGGATGAGCAGTTCTTC.

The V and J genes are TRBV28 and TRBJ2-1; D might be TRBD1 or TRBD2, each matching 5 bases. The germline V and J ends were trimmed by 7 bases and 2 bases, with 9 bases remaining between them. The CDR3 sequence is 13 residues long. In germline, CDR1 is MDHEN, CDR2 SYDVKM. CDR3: CASMLGAYNEQFF. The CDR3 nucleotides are TGTGCCAGCATGCTGGGGGCCTACAATGAGCAGTTCTTC. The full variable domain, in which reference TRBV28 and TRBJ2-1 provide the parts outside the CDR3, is DVKVTQSSRYLVKRTGEKVFLECVQDMDHENMFWYRQDPGLGLRLIYFSYDVKMKEKGDIPEGYSVSREKKERFSLILESASTNQTSMYLCASMLGAYNEQFFGPGTRLTVL.

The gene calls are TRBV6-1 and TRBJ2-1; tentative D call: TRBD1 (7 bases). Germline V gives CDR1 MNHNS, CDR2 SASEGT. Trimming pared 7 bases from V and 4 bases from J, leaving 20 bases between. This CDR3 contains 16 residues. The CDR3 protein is CASKGRGADRYNEQFF. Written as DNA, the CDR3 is TGTGCCAGCAAAGGCAGGGGGGCCGATCGGTACAATGAGCAGTTCTTC.

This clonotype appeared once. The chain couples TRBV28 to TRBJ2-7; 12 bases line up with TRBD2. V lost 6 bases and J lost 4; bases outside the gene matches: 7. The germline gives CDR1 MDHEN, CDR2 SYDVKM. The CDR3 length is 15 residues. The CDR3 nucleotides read TGTGCCAGCAGGCCGACTAGCGGGAGTCGGTACGAGCAGTACTTC. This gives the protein CASRPTSGSRYEQYF.

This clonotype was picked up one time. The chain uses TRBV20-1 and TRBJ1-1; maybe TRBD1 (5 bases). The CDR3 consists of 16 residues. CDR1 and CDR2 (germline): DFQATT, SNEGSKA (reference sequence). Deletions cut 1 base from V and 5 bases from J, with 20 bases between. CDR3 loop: CSARGQGGKSITEAFF. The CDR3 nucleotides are TGCAGTGCTAGAGGGCAGGGTGGGAAGAGTATAACTGAAGCTTTCTTT.